The 23 T cell receptor beta chains in this list originate from one sample, sequenced in a study of blood T cell repertoires in COVID-19. Assay: immunoSEQ multiplex PCR; the TCRdb copy retains only in-frame clones and omits some. Counted here are 210,000 or so clones, about 90% occurring once; the ten biggest clones make up 2.5% to 3%. Sequencing used peripheral blood. Every receptor here comes from a woman aged 55 to 70 with acute or convalescent COVID-19.

The chain carries TRBV19 and TRBJ1-5; D not resolved. The CDR3 is made up of 14 amino acids. The V end was cut by 6 bases, the J end by 0 bases, with 9 bases between. From germline, CDR1 is LNHDA and CDR2 SQIVND (reference sequence). Written as DNA, the CDR3 is TGTGCCAGTAGCGGAGCAAATAGCAATCAGCCCCAGCATTTT. Translated: CASSGANSNQPQHF.

This clone has more than one count but fewer than ten. This chain uses TRBV7-2 with TRBJ2-1; 8 positions agree with TRBD2. With 4 bases clipped from V and 12 bases from J, the junction kept 11 bases outside the gene matches. CDR3 length: 14 amino acids. Germline V lookup: CDR1 SGHTA, CDR2 FQGNSA. CDR3 residues: CASSYGIREGVQFF. CDR3 nucleotide sequence: TGTGCCAGCAGCTATGGCATTCGGGAGGGCGTGCAGTTCTTC.

The V call is TRBV7-6, the J call TRBJ1-5; 12 positions agree with TRBD1. The CDR3 is 15 amino acids. The V segment lost 5 bases and the J segment 7 bases; nucleotides outside the gene matches: 6. The germline gives CDR1 SGHVS, CDR2 FNYEAQ. The CDR3 loop is CASSAGTGGSQPQHF. In nucleotides, the CDR3 is TGTGCCAGCAGCGCGGGGACAGGGGGCAGCCAGCCCCAGCATTTT.

The rearrangement joins TRBV4-1 to TRBJ1-5; no definite D call. Germline CDR1 reads MGHRA; CDR2 reads YSYEKL. The CDR3 spans 16 residues. The V gene lost 5 bases and the J gene lost 1 base, with 15 bases spanning the gap. The DNA of the CDR3 is TGCGCCAGCAGCACCAAGACGGGTTTGAGCAATCAGCCCCAGCATTTT. Translated: CASSTKTGLSNQPQHF.

The V and J genes are TRBV7-8 and TRBJ1-5; TRBD1 matches at 7 bases. CDR1 is SGHVS, CDR2 FQNEAQ, per germline. This CDR3 is built from 15 residues. The junction had 6 bases not matched to a gene; V was cut back by 5 bases and J by 2 bases. The CDR3 here is CASSPRQGGNQPQHF. Here the CDR3 DNA reads TGTGCCAGCAGCCCCCGACAGGGCGGCAATCAGCCCCAGCATTTT.

This chain joins TRBV28 and TRBJ1-2; the match to TRBD1 covers 8 bases. Germline V gene lookup returns CDR1 MDHEN and CDR2 SYDVKM. The length of the CDR3 is 14 residues. V lost 10 bases, J lost 8 bases, and 15 bases stayed unmatched. CDR3 residues: CATAGGNGNGGYTF. DNA of the CDR3: TGTGCCACGGCAGGGGGCAACGGGAACGGCGGCTACACCTTC.

The chain joins TRBV18 to TRBJ2-5, with 11 bases lining up with TRBD2. The germline gives CDR1 KGHSH, CDR2 LQKENI. The junction had 5 bases not matched to a gene; V was cut back by 3 bases and J by 2 bases. The CDR3 sequence is 16 residues long. The CDR3 here is CASSPGLAGQQETQYF. The CDR3 DNA is TGTGCCAGCTCACCCGGACTAGCGGGCCAACAAGAGACCCAGTACTTC.

Of note for this clone: The same CDR3 can be traced to other DNA sequences in this sample. The V and J genes are TRBV7-9 and TRBJ1-6, with D uncertain. The ends were cut back, 5 bases at V and 7 bases at J, with 9 bases in the middle. CDR3 size: 13 residues. The germline V gene encodes CDR1 SEHNR and CDR2 FQNEAQ (reference sequence). This CDR3 is CASSPDGNSPLHF. For the CDR3, the DNA is TGTGCCAGCAGCCCTGACGGGAATTCACCCCTCCACTTT.

This sequence joins TRBV7-2 and TRBJ1-4; D is uncertain. The CDR3 covers 13 residues. Trimming pared 8 bases from V and 8 bases from J, leaving 15 bases between. From germline, CDR1 is SGHTA and CDR2 FQGNSA. For the CDR3, the DNA is TGTGCCAGCGCGGACCGGAGGGTCGAAAAACTGTTTTTT. As protein: CASADRRVEKLFF.

The chain joins TRBV2 to TRBJ2-1, with 8 bases that match TRBD2. Per germline, CDR1 SNHLY and CDR2 FYNNEI. This CDR3 is built from 15 residues. V shed 7 bases and J 4 bases; nucleotides not matched to a gene: 9. The CDR3 DNA sequence: TGTGCCAGCAACCTAGCGGGCCTTACGTACAATGAGCAGTTCTTC. It specifies CASNLAGLTYNEQFF.

This clone has only a few counts. J is TRBJ2-3 and V is TRBV19, with 8 bases that match TRBD2. Germline trimming cut 6 bases from V and 0 bases from J; bases unmatched to any gene: 5. CDR1 and CDR2 from the germline V gene are LNHDA and SQIVND (reference sequence). This CDR3 comprises 15 residues. In DNA, the CDR3 is TGTGCCAGTAGGCCGACTAGCGCCAGCACAGATACGCAGTATTTT. It codes for CASRPTSASTDTQYF.

The chain employs TRBV7-9 and TRBJ2-1; 7 bases align to TRBD2. CDR1 and CDR2 from the germline V gene are SEHNR and FQNEAQ (reference sequence). The junction had 9 bases not matched to a gene; V was cut back by 4 bases and J by 6 bases. The CDR3 spans 15 residues. In nucleotides, the CDR3 is TGTGCCAGCAGCTCCCTCGAGCGGGATGGCAATGAGCAGTTCTTC. This sequence encodes CASSSLERDGNEQFF. Looking up the rest from reference TRBV7-9 and TRBJ2-1 gives the full variable domain: DTGVSQNPRHKITKRGQNVTFRCDPISEHNRLYWYRQTLGQGPEFLTYFQNEAQLEKSRLLSDRFSAERPKGSFSTLEIQRTEQGDSAMYLCASSSLERDGNEQFFGPGTRLTVL.

The CDR3 DNA follows: TGTGCCAGCAGCTCCTACCGGGGGAATGCGCAGGACTATGGCTACACCTTC. Its protein product is CASSSYRGNAQDYGYTF. The rearrangement joins TRBV11-2 to TRBJ1-2, with a weak D call TRBD1 (5 bases). V lost 4 bases and J lost 3, with 21 bases in between. Germline lookup yields CDR1 SGHAT and CDR2 FQNNGV. This CDR3 is 17 amino acids long.

CDR3 in amino acids: CASSPYSGAPYGYTF. DNA of the CDR3: TGTGCCAGCAGCCCCTACTCTGGGGCCCCCTATGGCTACACCTTC. The chain carries TRBV9 and TRBJ1-2, with D maybe TRBD1 (5 bases). The CDR3 contains 15 residues. From germline, CDR1 is SGDLS and CDR2 YYNGEE. Trimming stripped 4 bases from V and 4 bases from J, with 17 bases between.

V is TRBV10-3 and J is TRBJ1-6; perhaps TRBD1 as D (6 bases). This CDR3 has 16 amino acids. V was clipped by 3 bases and J by 0 bases, with 9 bases between them. CDR1 ENHRY and CDR2 SYGVKD come from the germline V gene. CDR3 sequence (DNA): TGTGCCATCAGTGAAGGGGGTACCTCCTATAATTCACCCCTCCACTTT. This translates into CAISEGGTSYNSPLHF.

V usage is TRBV12-5 and J usage is TRBJ2-5, with TRBD2 identical over 11 bases. Germline V gene lookup returns CDR1 LGHNT and CDR2 FRNRAP. Unmatched junction bases numbered 7, after V lost 2 bases and J lost 2 bases. The CDR3 consists of 17 residues. The CDR3 nucleotides read TGTGCTAGTGGTTTGAATGTACTAGCGGGGGCTCAAGAGACCCAGTACTTC. Protein sequence: CASGLNVLAGAQETQYF. Supplemented by reference TRBV12-5 and TRBJ2-5, the full variable domain reads DARVTQTPRHKVTEMGQEVTMRCQPILGHNTVFWYRQTMMQGLELLAYFRNRAPLDDSGMPKDRFSAEMPDATLATLKIQPSEPRDSAVYFCASGLNVLAGAQETQYFGPGTRLLVL.

This clone was recorded only once. V is TRBV18 and J is TRBJ1-3; tentatively, D is TRBD1 (5 bases). This CDR3 region has 16 residues. V was shortened by 2 bases and J by 4 bases, with 15 bases between the two germline ends. Per the germline V gene, CDR1 is KGHSH and CDR2 is LQKENI. The CDR3 spells CASSPFGRAGGNTIYF. Written as DNA, the CDR3 is TGTGCCAGCTCACCATTCGGCAGGGCTGGAGGAAACACCATATATTTT.

This chain connects TRBV18 to TRBJ1-1, with D uncertain. The CDR3 contains 14 residues. Germline V CDR1 and CDR2: KGHSH, LQKENI. Trimming shortened V by 3 bases and J by 0 bases, and 8 bases separated the two germline ends. The CDR3 sequence: CASSPSALNTEAFF. Here the CDR3 DNA reads TGTGCCAGCTCACCCAGTGCCCTGAACACTGAAGCTTTCTTT.

The gene calls are TRBV9 and TRBJ2-2, with D maybe TRBD1 (5 bases). V dropped 4 bases and J dropped 6 bases, with 16 bases sitting between them. Germline CDR1 SGDLS, CDR2 YYNGEE. This CDR3 region has 15 residues. CDR3 coding DNA: TGTGCCAGCAGCCCCGCCCCGACAGAGCCCGGGGAGCTGTTTTTT. Its protein product is CASSPAPTEPGELFF. Supplemented by reference TRBV9 and TRBJ2-2, the full variable domain reads DSGVTQTPKHLITATGQRVTLRCSPRSGDLSVYWYQQSLDQGLQFLIQYYNGEERAKGNILERFSAQQFPDLHSELNLSSLELGDSALYFCASSPAPTEPGELFFGEGSRLTVL.

The V and J genes are TRBV28 and TRBJ1-3, with 8 positions matching TRBD1. CDR1 MDHEN and CDR2 SYDVKM come from the germline V gene. The trim removed 5 bases at V and 1 base at J, leaving 7 bases unmatched. The CDR3 runs to 16 residues. CDR3 sequence reads: CASSTLDRESGNTIYF. The CDR3 DNA is TGTGCCAGCAGTACCTTGGACAGGGAATCTGGAAACACCATATATTTT.

The sample holds one count of this clone. The chain employs TRBV4-1 and TRBJ1-1, with TRBD1 matching over 7 bases. This CDR3 contains 16 residues. Germline values: CDR1 MGHRA, CDR2 YSYEKL. J lost 3 bases, V lost 4 bases, and 11 bases had no gene match. The CDR3 DNA follows: TGCGCCAGCAGCCGGAGACTGCCAGGGGGGCACACTGAAGCTTTCTTT. Its translation is CASSRRLPGGHTEAFF.

In DNA, the CDR3 is TGTGCCAGCAGATTAACAGGGGGAGGCAATCAGCCCCAGCATTTT. Its translation: CASRLTGGGNQPQHF. The chain employs TRBV6-5 and TRBJ1-5; 8 bases fit TRBD1. Unmatched junction bases numbered 6, after V lost 6 bases and J lost 2 bases. Germline CDR1 is MNHEY and CDR2 is SVGAGI. The length of the CDR3 is 15 residues.

V is TRBV7-9 and J is TRBJ1-5; D gene uncertain. This CDR3 is 14 amino acids long. V was cut by 1 base and J by 7 bases, with 11 bases left in between. CDR1 and CDR2 (germline): SEHNR, FQNEAQ (reference sequence). The DNA for the CDR3 is TGTGCCAGCAGCTTAGGAGCGGTTGGGCAGCCCCAGCATTTT. Its protein is CASSLGAVGQPQHF.